These 20 T cell receptor beta chains came from one sample sequenced in a study of blood T cells in healthy people across ages. Then a second PCR, running about 6 to 11 cycles, was carried out with a sample-barcoded 5' primer and a J-beta primer mix. TCRdb re-called the 5' RACE reads through MiXCR, storing one row per CDR3 protein. The table lists almost 550,000 distinct CDR3 sequences, around 24% of them singletons. These same data were also listed under a study on T cells of mothers and their children.

Sequenced material: blood. The source of these receptors is a boy younger than 18 in good health.

The V and J genes are TRBV6-5 and TRBJ2-5; 9 nucleotides align to TRBD2. Judging by the DNA end, TRBJ2-7 fits better; the J call may be wrong. The germline CDR1 and CDR2 sequences are MNHEY and SVGAGI. The CDR3 consists of 15 residues. CDR3 in DNA: TGTGCCAGCAGATCAAGTAGCGGGAGTTCCTACGAGCAGTACTTC. It translates to CASRSSSGSSYEQYF.

The rearrangement joins TRBV6-6 to TRBJ2-7, with TRBD2 matching 8 bases. The CDR3 contains 16 residues. The germline V gene encodes CDR1 MNHNY and CDR2 SVGAGI (reference sequence). After removal of 6 bases from V and 5 bases from J, the junction contained 15 bases not matched to a gene. DNA for the CDR3: TGTGCCAGCAGCTCGAGCGCAGCGGGAGTTTCCCACGAGCAGTACTTC. This translates into CASSSSAAGVSHEQYF.

This clonotype appeared a few times. The V call is TRBV4-1, the J call TRBJ2-7, with TRBD2 identical over 11 bases. The V gene end was trimmed by 0 bases and the J gene end by 4 bases; junction bases not matched to a gene: 5. The CDR3 is 16 amino acids. From germline, CDR1 is MGHRA and CDR2 YSYEKL. CDR3 DNA sequence: TGCGCCAGCAGCCAAGATTGGACTAGCGGGTTGTACGAGCAGTACTTC. Its protein product is CASSQDWTSGLYEQYF.

This clonotype appeared a few times. This chain uses TRBV7-2 with TRBJ2-2, with D unclear. The V and J ends lost 1 base and 7 bases respectively, with 4 bases between them. The CDR3 has 12 amino acids. From germline, CDR1 is SGHTA and CDR2 FQGNSA. CDR3 sequence reads: CASSLGVGELFF. In DNA, the CDR3 is TGTGCCAGCAGCTTAGGTGTCGGGGAGCTGTTTTTT.

The sample holds a few counts of this clonotype. This chain joins TRBV28 and TRBJ1-6; D is perhaps TRBD1 (5 bases). Per the germline V gene, CDR1 is MDHEN and CDR2 is SYDVKM. This CDR3 is built from 15 residues. Trimming removed 8 bases from V and 8 bases from J, with 19 bases in between. CDR3 loop: CASLYQGTGDSPLHF. CDR3 sequence (DNA): TGTGCCAGCTTATATCAAGGGACCGGAGATTCACCCCTCCACTTT.

CDR3 in amino acids: CAISAGTGDYNEQFF. CDR3 sequence (DNA): TGTGCCATCAGCGCCGGGACAGGGGATTACAATGAGCAGTTCTTC. The chain has TRBV10-3 and TRBJ2-1; 10 nucleotides line up with TRBD1. There are 15 residues in the CDR3. Trimming cost V 6 bases and J 4 bases; bases outside gene matches: 6. Germline V gene lookup returns CDR1 ENHRY and CDR2 SYGVKD.

V usage is TRBV5-1 and J usage is TRBJ2-1, with D possibly TRBD1 on 5 matching bases. Matching the DNA end better, TRBJ2-7 makes the J call doubtful. This CDR3 contains 15 residues. Germline CDR1 SGHRS, CDR2 YFSETQ. Written as DNA, the CDR3 is TGCGCCAGCAGCTCTTGGACACCTGGTTTCTACGAGCAGTACTTC. This codes for CASSSWTPGFYEQYF.

The table lists this clonotype with a few counts. This sequence joins TRBV7-9 and TRBJ2-2, with D maybe TRBD1 (6 bases). Germline CDR1 and CDR2: SEHNR and FQNEAQ (reference sequence). Trimming removed 4 bases from V and 7 bases from J, with 13 bases in between. CDR3 length equals 14 residues. The chain's CDR3 is CASSSTGMSGELFF. Here the CDR3 DNA reads TGTGCCAGCAGCTCCACAGGGATGAGCGGGGAGCTGTTTTTT.

The CDR3 loop is CASSLDLAVLDTQYF. CDR3 coding DNA: TGCGCCAGCAGCTTGGACCTAGCGGTGCTGGATACGCAGTATTTT. The genes are TRBV5-1 and TRBJ2-3, with 7 bases identical to TRBD2. V dropped 0 bases and J dropped 6; count of bases not matched to a gene: 7. CDR3 length: 15 amino acids. Per the germline V gene, CDR1 is SGHRS and CDR2 is YFSETQ.

V is TRBV3-1 and J is TRBJ1-2, with D uncertain. The V end was cut by 2 bases, the J end by 3 bases, with 13 bases between. Germline CDR1 is LGHDT and CDR2 is YNNKEL (reference sequence). The CDR3 is 15 residues long. This CDR3 is CASSQSTFGHYGYTF. In DNA form, the CDR3 reads TGTGCCAGCAGCCAATCGACCTTCGGGCACTATGGCTACACCTTC.

The chain joins TRBV5-1 to TRBJ2-3, with unresolved D. Trimming stripped 0 bases from V and 4 bases from J, with 6 bases between. Looked up from germline, CDR1 is SGHRS and CDR2 is YFSETQ. The CDR3 has 13 residues. CDR3 sequence (DNA): TGCGCCAGCAGCTTGGTTCCGTCAGATACGCAGTATTTT. Translated, it gives CASSLVPSDTQYF. The whole variable domain, remainder taken from reference TRBV5-1 and TRBJ2-3, is KAGVTQTPRYLIKTRGQQVTLSCSPISGHRSVSWYQQTPGQGLQFLFEYFSETQRNKGNFPGRFSGRQFSNSRSEMNVSTLELGDSALYLCASSLVPSDTQYFGPGTRLTVL.

The chain uses TRBV4-3 and TRBJ2-5; TRBD2 matches 11 bases. Matching the DNA end better, TRBJ2-1 makes the J call doubtful. In germline, CDR1 is LGHNA, CDR2 YSLEER. The CDR3 has 15 amino acids. The chain's CDR3 is CASSQMASGGLEQFF. The CDR3 coding sequence is TGCGCCAGCAGCCAAATGGCTAGCGGGGGGCTTGAGCAGTTCTTC.

This clonotype was observed a handful of times. This sequence joins TRBV5-6 and TRBJ2-1, with D possibly being TRBD1 (5 bases). The germline gives CDR1 SGHDT, CDR2 YYEEEE. The CDR3 loop spans 12 amino acids. V lost 4 bases, J lost 10 bases, and 12 bases lay in between. CDR3 nucleotides: TGTGCCAGCAGCCTCAGCCGACAGGAGCAGTTCTTC. Its translation is CASSLSRQEQFF.

The V gene is TRBV29-1, the J gene TRBJ1-4, with D unresolved. The V and J ends lost 0 bases and 3 bases respectively, with 8 bases between them. Germline V CDR1 and CDR2: SQVTM, ANQGSEA. CDR3 length equals 14 residues. The DNA for the CDR3 is TGCAGCGTTGAAGATGGAGGAGCTAATGAAAAACTGTTTTTT. It yields the protein CSVEDGGANEKLFF.

This clonotype was counted only a few times. The chain couples TRBV7-2 to TRBJ1-3; 12 bases match TRBD1. Trimming removed 3 bases from V and 3 bases from J; junction bases left unmatched: 3. Germline values: CDR1 SGHTA, CDR2 FQGNSA. This CDR3 has 16 residues. This CDR3 reads CASSLGQGAGGNTIYF. DNA of the CDR3: TGTGCCAGCAGCTTGGGACAGGGGGCTGGTGGAAACACCATATATTTT.

J is TRBJ1-6 and V is TRBV12-3 or TRBV12-4; 7 bases align to TRBD1. The CDR3 runs to 13 residues. Trimming at V came to 4 bases and at J to 7 bases, leaving 1 base not matched to a gene. The CDR3 nucleotides are TGTGCCAGCAGTTCAGGGGGGAATTCACCCCTCCACTTT. Protein product: CASSSGGNSPLHF.

To note about this clonotype: A read error may explain this, as a much larger clone is one base away. The CDR3 DNA sequence: TGTGTCAGCAGTCCCGGGACAGGGAATGAGCAGTTCTTC. Encoded protein: CVSSPGTGNEQFF. The chain links TRBV27 to TRBJ2-5; 9 nucleotides agree with TRBD1. The DNA end is a closer match to TRBJ2-1, so the J assignment may be wrong. From germline, CDR1 is MNHEY and CDR2 SMNVEV (reference sequence). This CDR3 is built from 13 residues.

V is TRBV10-3 and J is TRBJ2-7; 8 nucleotides align to TRBD2. Trimming removed 4 bases from V and 2 bases from J; junction bases left unmatched: 10. The CDR3 sequence is 16 residues long. Germline lookup yields CDR1 ENHRY and CDR2 SYGVKD. In DNA, the CDR3 is TGTGCCATCAGTGGTCTGACTAGCGAGAGCCCCTACGAGCAGTACTTC. Encoded protein: CAISGLTSESPYEQYF.

The chain combines TRBV15 with TRBJ2-1; no reliable D call. Trimming took off 5 bases at V and 5 bases at J, with 13 bases between the two ends. CDR3 length: 14 amino acids. In germline, CDR1 is LNHNV, CDR2 YYDKDF (reference sequence). In DNA, the CDR3 is TGTGCCACCAGCCGTGGAACAGAGAACAATGAGCAGTTCTTC. Translation gives CATSRGTENNEQFF.

This clonotype was counted a few times. The chain recombines TRBV28 with TRBJ2-4, with D perhaps TRBD1 (6 bases). Germline CDR1 reads MDHEN; CDR2 reads SYDVKM. This CDR3 has 15 residues. Trimming left V 4 bases short and J 2 bases short, with 12 bases between. CDR3 protein: CASSSLQGTKNIQYF. The CDR3 nucleotides read TGTGCCAGCAGTTCCTTACAGGGCACCAAAAACATTCAGTACTTC.